This TCR beta chain comes out of a study of cytomegalovirus exposure and HLA in healthy donors. Regarding the study as a whole: A reported reduction in N-insertions relative to the roughly 640-donor mean was seen in an Asian-associated ancestry cluster in a later analysis. Reportedly, TCR beta sequences accurately predicted HLA-A and HLA-B alleles in most subjects.

Worth noting for this clone: No antigen is known for it.

13 Jbeta primers and 60 Vbeta primers were used for the PCR. Clones were read by immunoSEQ multiplex PCR, and TCRdb kept only the in-frame ones, dropping some. The sample records some 140,000 clones, around 68% being singletons. The sequence derives from a young man in good health and CMV-seronegative. Sequenced input: PBMCs.

The CDR3 DNA reads TGTGCCAGCAGCATAGAACAGGGAACTGGCTATGGCTACACCTTC. It specifies CASSIEQGTGYGYTF. This chain links TRBV5-6 with TRBJ1-2; weak D call: TRBD1 (6 bases). In germline, CDR1 is SGHDT, CDR2 YYEEEE. V gave up 4 bases and J gave up 4 bases, with 17 bases separating them. CDR3 length: 15 residues.